Detailed here is one T cell receptor beta chain. Its matching antigen is unknown. The sample is drawn from a study of radiation and T cells in renal cell carcinoma. In the study overall: Nephrectomy followed 15 Gy stereotactic body radiation by 4 weeks.

General study findings and limits: From baseline, blood top tumor clonotypes peaked at 2 weeks post-radiation.

The V gene's germline CDR1 is MNHNS and CDR2 SASEGT. V shed 2 bases and J 7 bases; nucleotides not matched to a gene: 11. The CDR3 contains 16 residues. Assay used: immunoSEQ multiplex PCR; TCRdb lists only in-frame clones, some missing. The profile shows about 130,000 clones, around nine tenths of them singletons. The time point here: baseline pretreatment blood. Specified treatment: 15 Gy SBRT to primary tumor, nephrectomy 4 weeks later. The material sequenced was blood, taken from a patient whose treatment included radiotherapy and nephrectomy. V and J are TRBV6-1 and TRBJ2-7; 10 bases match TRBD2. The TCR sequence derives from a woman between 45 and 65 years old with renal cell carcinoma. Here the CDR3 DNA reads TGTGCCAGCAGTGAACTTTGGACTAGCGGCCTAAGGGAGCAGTACTTC. The encoded protein is CASSELWTSGLREQYF.